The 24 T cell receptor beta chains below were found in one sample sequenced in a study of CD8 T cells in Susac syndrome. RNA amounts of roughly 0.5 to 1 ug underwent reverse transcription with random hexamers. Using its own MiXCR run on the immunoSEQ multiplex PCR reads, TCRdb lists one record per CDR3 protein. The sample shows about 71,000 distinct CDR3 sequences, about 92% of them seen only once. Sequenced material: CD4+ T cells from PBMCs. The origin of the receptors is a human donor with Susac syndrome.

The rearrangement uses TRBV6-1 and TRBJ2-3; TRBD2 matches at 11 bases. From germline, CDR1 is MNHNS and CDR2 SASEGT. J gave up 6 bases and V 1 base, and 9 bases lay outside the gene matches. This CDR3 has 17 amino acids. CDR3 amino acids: CASSEGRTSGYHDTQYF. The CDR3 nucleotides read TGTGCCAGCAGTGAAGGACGGACTAGCGGGTATCATGATACGCAGTATTTT.

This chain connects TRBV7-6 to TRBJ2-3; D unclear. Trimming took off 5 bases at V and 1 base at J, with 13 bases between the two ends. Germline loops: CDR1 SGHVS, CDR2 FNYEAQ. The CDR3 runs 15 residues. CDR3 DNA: TGTGCCAGCAGCCCTCGGAGCTTCGGCACAGATACGCAGTATTTT. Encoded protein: CASSPRSFGTDTQYF.

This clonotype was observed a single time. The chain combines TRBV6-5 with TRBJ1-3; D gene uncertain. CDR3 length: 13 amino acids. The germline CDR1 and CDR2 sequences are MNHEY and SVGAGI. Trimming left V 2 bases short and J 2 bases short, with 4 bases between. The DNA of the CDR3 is TGTGCCAGCAGTTACAATCCTGGAAACACCATATATTTT. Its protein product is CASSYNPGNTIYF.

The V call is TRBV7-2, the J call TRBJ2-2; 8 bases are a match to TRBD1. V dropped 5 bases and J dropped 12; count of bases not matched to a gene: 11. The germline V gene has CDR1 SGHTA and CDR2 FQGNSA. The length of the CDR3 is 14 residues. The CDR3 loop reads CASSTRQGHRQLFF. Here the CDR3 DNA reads TGTGCCAGCAGCACCCGACAGGGGCACCGACAGCTGTTTTTT.

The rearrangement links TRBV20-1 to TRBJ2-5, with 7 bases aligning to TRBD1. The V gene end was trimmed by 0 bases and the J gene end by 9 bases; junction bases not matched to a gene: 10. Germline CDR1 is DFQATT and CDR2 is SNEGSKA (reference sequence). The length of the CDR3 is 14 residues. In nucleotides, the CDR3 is TGCAGTGCTAGAGATGTCACAGGGGCTCTGGCCCAGTACTTC. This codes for CSARDVTGALAQYF.

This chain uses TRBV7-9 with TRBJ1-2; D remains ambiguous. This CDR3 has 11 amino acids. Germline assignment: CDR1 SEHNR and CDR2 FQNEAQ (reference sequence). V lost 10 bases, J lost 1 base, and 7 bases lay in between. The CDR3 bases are TGTGCCATAGGGCTTAACTATGGCTACACCTTC. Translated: CAIGLNYGYTF.

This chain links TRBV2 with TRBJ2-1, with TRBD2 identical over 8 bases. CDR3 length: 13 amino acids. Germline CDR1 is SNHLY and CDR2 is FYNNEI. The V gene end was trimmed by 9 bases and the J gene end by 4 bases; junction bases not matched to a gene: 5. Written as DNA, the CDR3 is TGTGCCAGGGCTCCGGGGGGGTACAATGAGCAGTTCTTC. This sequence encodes CARAPGGYNEQFF.

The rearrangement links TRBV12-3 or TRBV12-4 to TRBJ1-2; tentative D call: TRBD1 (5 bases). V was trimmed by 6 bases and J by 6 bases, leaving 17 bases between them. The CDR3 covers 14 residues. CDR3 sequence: CASSKGVLENGYTF. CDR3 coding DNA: TGTGCCAGCAGCAAAGGGGTGCTGGAGAATGGCTACACCTTC.

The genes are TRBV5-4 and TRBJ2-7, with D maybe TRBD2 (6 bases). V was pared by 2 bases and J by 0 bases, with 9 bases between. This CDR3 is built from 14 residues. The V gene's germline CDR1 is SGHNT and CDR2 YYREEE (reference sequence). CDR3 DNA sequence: TGTGCCAGCAGCTTTGGGGGGTCCTCCTACGAGCAGTACTTC. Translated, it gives CASSFGGSSYEQYF.

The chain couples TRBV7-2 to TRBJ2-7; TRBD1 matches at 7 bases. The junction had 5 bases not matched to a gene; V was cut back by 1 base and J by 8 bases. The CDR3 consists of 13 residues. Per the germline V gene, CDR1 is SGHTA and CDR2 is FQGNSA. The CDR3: CASSLGRGGQQYF. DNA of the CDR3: TGTGCCAGCAGCTTAGGAAGAGGGGGCCAGCAGTACTTC.

CDR3 nucleotides: TGTGCCAGCAGCTTTGGACAGGGGAACACTGAAGCTTTCTTT. This sequence encodes CASSFGQGNTEAFF. This chain connects TRBV7-2 to TRBJ1-1; 8 bases are a match to TRBD1. CDR3 length: 14 residues. In germline, CDR1 is SGHTA, CDR2 FQGNSA. Losses at the gene ends were 3 bases for V and 1 base for J; bases not matched to a gene: 1.

CDR3 coding DNA: TGTGCCAGTCACCCTACGGACAGGGCCAACACCGGGGAGCTGTTTTTT. Protein: CASHPTDRANTGELFF. This chain uses TRBV27 with TRBJ2-2; 8 bases map to TRBD1. V trimming: 9 bases; J trimming: 2 bases; junction bases outside the gene matches: 11. CDR3 size: 16 residues. Germline V gene data show CDR1 as MNHEY and CDR2 as SMNVEV (reference sequence).

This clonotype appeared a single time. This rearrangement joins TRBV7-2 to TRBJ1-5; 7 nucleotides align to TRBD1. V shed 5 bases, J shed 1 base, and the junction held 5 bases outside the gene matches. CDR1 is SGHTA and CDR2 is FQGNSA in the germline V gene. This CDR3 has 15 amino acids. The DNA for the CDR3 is TGTGCCAGCAGCACTAGGGGGCTGAGCAATCAGCCCCAGCATTTT. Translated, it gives CASSTRGLSNQPQHF.

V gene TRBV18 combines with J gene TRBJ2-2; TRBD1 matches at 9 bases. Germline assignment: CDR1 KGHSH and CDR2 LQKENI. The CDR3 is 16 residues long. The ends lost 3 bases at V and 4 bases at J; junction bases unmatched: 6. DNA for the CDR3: TGTGCCAGCTCACCTGGGACAGGGTCGACCACCGGGGAGCTGTTTTTT. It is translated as CASSPGTGSTTGELFF.

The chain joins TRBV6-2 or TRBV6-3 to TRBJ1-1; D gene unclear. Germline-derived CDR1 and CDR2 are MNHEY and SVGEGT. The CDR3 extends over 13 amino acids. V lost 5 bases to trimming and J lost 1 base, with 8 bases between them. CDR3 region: CASSRQQNTEAFF. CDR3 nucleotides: TGTGCCAGCAGTCGGCAGCAGAACACTGAAGCTTTCTTT.

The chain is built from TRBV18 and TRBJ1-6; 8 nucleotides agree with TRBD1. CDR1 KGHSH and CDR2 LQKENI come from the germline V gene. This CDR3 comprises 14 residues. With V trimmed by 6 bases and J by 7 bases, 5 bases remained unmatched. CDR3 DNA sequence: TGTGCCAGCTCCAGGGACAGGAAAAATTCACCCCTCCACTTT. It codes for CASSRDRKNSPLHF.

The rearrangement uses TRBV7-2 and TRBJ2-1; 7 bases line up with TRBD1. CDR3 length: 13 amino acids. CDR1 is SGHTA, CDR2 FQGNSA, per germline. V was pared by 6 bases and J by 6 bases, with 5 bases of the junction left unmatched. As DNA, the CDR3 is TGTGCCAGCAGTTTGGGACAGCTCAATGAGCAGTTCTTC. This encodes CASSLGQLNEQFF.

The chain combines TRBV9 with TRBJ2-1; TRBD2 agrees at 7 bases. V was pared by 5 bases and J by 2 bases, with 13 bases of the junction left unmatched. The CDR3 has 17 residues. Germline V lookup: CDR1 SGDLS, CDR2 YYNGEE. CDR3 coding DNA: TGTGCCAGCAGTGCCGCGAGGGGAGGGCCCACCTACAATGAGCAGTTCTTC. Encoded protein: CASSAARGGPTYNEQFF.

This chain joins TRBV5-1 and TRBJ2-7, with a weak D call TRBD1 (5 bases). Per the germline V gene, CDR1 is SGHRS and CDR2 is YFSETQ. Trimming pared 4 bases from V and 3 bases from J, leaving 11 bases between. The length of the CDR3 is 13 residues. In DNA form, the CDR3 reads TGCGCCAGCAGCGACGGACACGGCTACGAGCAGTACTTC. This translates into CASSDGHGYEQYF.

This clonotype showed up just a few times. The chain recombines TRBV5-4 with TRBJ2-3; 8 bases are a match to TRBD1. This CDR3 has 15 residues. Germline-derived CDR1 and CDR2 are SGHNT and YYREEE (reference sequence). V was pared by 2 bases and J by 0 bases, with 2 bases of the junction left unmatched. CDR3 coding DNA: TGTGCCAGCAGCTTAGACAGGGGAAGCACAGATACGCAGTATTTT. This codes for CASSLDRGSTDTQYF.

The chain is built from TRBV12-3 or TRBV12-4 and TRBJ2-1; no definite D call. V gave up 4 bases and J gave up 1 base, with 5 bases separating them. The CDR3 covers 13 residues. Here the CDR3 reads CASSSRSYNEQFF. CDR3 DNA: TGTGCCAGCAGTTCTAGGTCCTACAATGAGCAGTTCTTC.

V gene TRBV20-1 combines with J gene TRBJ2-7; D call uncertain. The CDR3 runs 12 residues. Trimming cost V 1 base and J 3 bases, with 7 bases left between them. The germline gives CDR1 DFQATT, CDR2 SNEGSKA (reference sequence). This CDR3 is CSARADDYEQYF. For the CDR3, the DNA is TGCAGTGCTAGAGCCGATGACTACGAGCAGTACTTC.

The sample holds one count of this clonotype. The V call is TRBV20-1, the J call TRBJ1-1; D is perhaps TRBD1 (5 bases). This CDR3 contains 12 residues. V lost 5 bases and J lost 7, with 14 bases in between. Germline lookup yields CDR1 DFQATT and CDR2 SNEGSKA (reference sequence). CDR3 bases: TGCAGTGCTGTTAAGGGGCAGGATGAAGCTTTCTTT. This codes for CSAVKGQDEAFF.

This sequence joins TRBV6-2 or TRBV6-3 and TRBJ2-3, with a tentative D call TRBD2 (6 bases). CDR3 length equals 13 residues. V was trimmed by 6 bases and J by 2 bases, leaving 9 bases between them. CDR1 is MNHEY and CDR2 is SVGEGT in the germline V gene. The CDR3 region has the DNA TGTGCCAGCAGCCGGGACTTCACAGATACGCAGTATTTT. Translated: CASSRDFTDTQYF.